These 32 T cell receptor beta chains came from one sample sequenced in a study of glioma-infiltrating T cells. The iRepertoire nested amplicon-rescue multiplex PCR amplified TCR alpha and beta CDR3s from RNA. TCRdb itself ran the multiplex PCR reads through MiXCR, one entry per CDR3 protein. The sample includes a few hundred thousand distinct CDR3 sequences, roughly two fifths of them seen just once. Sequenced input: glioma tissue, nonneoplastic brain tissue, or PBMCs (not recorded which). These receptor sequences come from a human donor with low-grade glioma or glioblastoma, undergoing nonglioma brain surgery, or in good health (not recorded which).

This clonotype was picked up many times. The V call is TRBV28, the J call TRBJ1-2; D may be TRBD1 (6 bases). Between the trimmed V and J ends, which lost 10 bases and 4 bases, there was a span of 16 bases. CDR1 is MDHEN and CDR2 is SYDVKM in the germline V gene. This CDR3 spans 13 amino acids. CDR3 sequence reads: CAIGAGGIYGYTF. The CDR3 coding sequence is TGTGCCATAGGAGCTGGGGGCATCTATGGCTACACCTTC.

In the case of this clonotype: A read error is possible here, since a much larger clone lies one base away. This rearrangement joins TRBV20-1 to TRBJ1-1; the D gene is possibly TRBD1 (5 bases). Looked up from germline, CDR1 is DFQATT and CDR2 is SNEGSKA (reference sequence). V gave up 0 bases and J gave up 4 bases, with 15 bases separating them. CDR3 length: 15 residues. CDR3 DNA sequence: TGCAGTGCTAGAGAGGCAGGGCAGGGCGGCACTGAAGCTTTCTTT. It specifies CSAREAGQGGTEAFF.

This clonotype was counted a few times. As DNA, the CDR3 is TGCGCCAGCAGCCAACCAGGACAGGCCGGCGAGCAGTACTTC. Protein product: CASSQPGQAGEQYF. The rearrangement uses TRBV4-1 and TRBJ2-7, with 7 bases matching TRBD1. The CDR3 totals 14 residues. Per the germline V gene, CDR1 is MGHRA and CDR2 is YSYEKL. The junction had 7 bases not matched to a gene; V was cut back by 2 bases and J by 6 bases.

The chain uses TRBV7-2 and TRBJ2-7; maybe TRBD1 (6 bases). CDR3 length: 14 residues. Germline V gene data show CDR1 as SGHTA and CDR2 as FQGNSA. Trimming stripped 5 bases from V and 5 bases from J, with 16 bases between. The CDR3 here is CASSDRDTPHEQYF. CDR3 in DNA: TGTGCCAGCAGCGACCGGGACACGCCGCACGAGCAGTACTTC.

This clonotype was seen ten or more times. The chain recombines TRBV6-2 or TRBV6-3 with TRBJ2-3; 7 nucleotides agree with TRBD1. V was pared by 2 bases and J by 4 bases, with 3 bases of the junction left unmatched. Germline lookup yields CDR1 MNHEY and CDR2 SVGEGT. The CDR3 has 14 amino acids. The chain's CDR3 is CASSYLQGADTQYF. DNA of the CDR3: TGTGCCAGCAGTTACCTTCAGGGGGCAGATACGCAGTATTTT.

This clonotype was seen more than once but under ten times. The rearrangement links TRBV7-6 to TRBJ2-3, with 10 nucleotides matching TRBD2. The V segment lost 2 bases and the J segment 5 bases; nucleotides outside the gene matches: 10. From germline, CDR1 is SGHVS and CDR2 FNYEAQ. There are 17 residues in the CDR3. The CDR3 nucleotides are TGTGCCAGCAGCTTAAGCCAAGCGGGAGGGCAAGTAGATACGCAGTATTTT. Translating it yields CASSLSQAGGQVDTQYF.

As to this clonotype: A single base separates this from a much larger clone, so it may be a read error. The limits of the CDR3 on the DNA are not certain, so only TCRdb's listed CDR3 is given. This chain uses TRBV20-1 with TRBJ1-2. The CDR3 totals 14 residues, both ends included. Germline V lookup: CDR1 DFQATT, CDR2 SNEGSKA (reference sequence). CDR3 amino acids: CSVRGEVGNYGCTF.

V usage is TRBV4-2 and J usage is TRBJ2-5; D not resolved. Per germline, CDR1 LGHNA and CDR2 YNFKEQ. The V and J ends lost 0 bases and 2 bases respectively, with 10 bases between them. This CDR3 has 15 residues. The CDR3 is CASSQEWVRQETQYF. In DNA, the CDR3 is TGTGCCAGCAGCCAAGAGTGGGTCAGACAAGAGACCCAGTACTTC.

This clonotype was observed a few times. The gene calls are TRBV7-9 and TRBJ2-3; 10 nucleotides align to TRBD1. CDR3 length: 14 residues. The germline gives CDR1 SEHNR, CDR2 FQNEAQ (reference sequence). Trimming at V came to 5 bases and at J to 5 bases, leaving 4 bases not matched to a gene. DNA for the CDR3: TGTGCCAGCAGCCGACAGGGGGCGGGAGATACGCAGTATTTT. Amino acids: CASSRQGAGDTQYF.

The V call is TRBV5-4, the J call TRBJ1-2; D is possibly TRBD1 (5 bases). The CDR3 is 13 residues long. Germline lookup yields CDR1 SGHNT and CDR2 YYREEE (reference sequence). Between the trimmed V and J ends, which lost 4 bases and 4 bases, there was a span of 11 bases. The CDR3 sequence is CASSIDSIYGYTF. In DNA form, the CDR3 reads TGTGCCAGCAGCATAGACAGCATCTATGGCTACACCTTC.

CDR3 bases: TGCGCCAGCAGCCCAAGGGGAGCAGACTACAATGAGCAGTTCTTC. It translates to CASSPRGADYNEQFF. The V gene is TRBV5-1, the J gene TRBJ2-1, with D perhaps being TRBD1 or TRBD2 (5 bases each). The CDR3 covers 15 residues. Trimming took off 4 bases at V and 3 bases at J, with 14 bases between the two ends. CDR1 is SGHRS, CDR2 YFSETQ, per germline.

This clonotype has ten or more counts. V gene TRBV27 combines with J gene TRBJ2-7; D gene unclear. The CDR3 is 14 residues long. V was shortened by 5 bases and J by 8 bases, with 19 bases between the two germline ends. The germline CDR1 and CDR2 sequences are MNHEY and SMNVEV (reference sequence). In nucleotides, the CDR3 is TGTGCCAGCAGTCTTATACAGACACCTTCACAGCAGTACTTC. Translation: CASSLIQTPSQQYF.

As to this clonotype: Just one base apart from a much larger clone, this may be a read error. The chain carries TRBV27 and TRBJ2-1; 9 bases agree with TRBD2. Per germline, CDR1 MNHEY and CDR2 SMNVEV (reference sequence). With 3 bases clipped from V and 4 bases from J, the junction kept 7 bases outside the gene matches. The CDR3 is 16 amino acids. The CDR3 coding sequence is TGTGCCAGCAGTTTCATCACAGCGGGAGGTTACAATGAGCAGTTCTTC. The encoded protein is CASSFITAGGYNEQFF.

This clonotype was counted many times. The V and J genes are TRBV20-1 and TRBJ2-5; a weak D match, TRBD1 (6 bases). The CDR3 length is 13 residues. CDR1 is DFQATT and CDR2 is SNEGSKA in the germline V gene (reference sequence). V dropped 6 bases and J dropped 1 base, with 12 bases sitting between them. The CDR3 here is CSAPDRSQETQYF. The CDR3 DNA sequence: TGCAGTGCGCCAGACAGGTCCCAAGAGACCCAGTACTTC.

This clonotype was seen ten or more times. The chain combines TRBV28 with TRBJ1-2; possible D gene TRBD1, 5 bases. Per germline, CDR1 MDHEN and CDR2 SYDVKM. This CDR3 region has 14 residues. V gave up 5 bases and J gave up 0 bases, with 10 bases separating them. CDR3 bases: TGTGCCAGCAGTCCTCGACAGCCTAACTATGGCTACACCTTC. Its translation is CASSPRQPNYGYTF.

This clonotype has a count of ten or more. This chain uses TRBV28 with TRBJ2-3; D may be TRBD1 (5 bases). V was cut by 3 bases and J by 2 bases, with 9 bases left in between. There are 14 residues in the CDR3. In germline, CDR1 is MDHEN, CDR2 SYDVKM. This chain's CDR3 is CASSFGAFTDTQYF. CDR3 DNA: TGTGCCAGCAGTTTTGGGGCTTTCACAGATACGCAGTATTTT.

This clonotype has a count of ten or more. V gene TRBV27 combines with J gene TRBJ1-1, with D possibly being TRBD1 (5 bases). Germline V CDR1 and CDR2: MNHEY, SMNVEV (reference sequence). V was cut by 4 bases and J by 4 bases, with 19 bases left in between. The CDR3 covers 16 residues. The CDR3 here is CASSSPLRGRGTEAFF. The CDR3 DNA reads TGTGCCAGCAGTTCTCCCCTCCGGGGGAGAGGCACTGAAGCTTTCTTT.

The chain couples TRBV14 to TRBJ2-3; 10 nucleotides align to TRBD2. Germline CDR1 reads SGHDN; CDR2 reads FVKESK. Unmatched junction bases numbered 9, after V lost 0 bases and J lost 3 bases. The CDR3 sequence is 18 residues long. The CDR3 loop is CASSQDAEREGRTDTQYF. CDR3 bases: TGTGCCAGCAGCCAAGATGCGGAGCGGGAGGGGCGTACAGATACGCAGTATTTT.

This clonotype was observed many times. The V gene is TRBV27, the J gene TRBJ2-2; D not resolved. Per germline, CDR1 MNHEY and CDR2 SMNVEV (reference sequence). The V end lost 6 bases, the J end lost 1 base, and 9 bases lay between the germline ends. CDR3 length equals 14 residues. CDR3 DNA: TGTGCCAGCAGCGGCTTGTGGAACACCGGGGAGCTGTTTTTT. Encoded protein: CASSGLWNTGELFF.

This clonotype was seen ten or more times. The chain recombines TRBV28 with TRBJ1-5, with 8 bases matching TRBD1. This CDR3 is built from 15 residues. The germline V gene has CDR1 MDHEN and CDR2 SYDVKM. Trimming took 6 bases from V and 2 from J; bases not matched to a gene: 6. CDR3 residues: CASRPTGGGNQPQHF. The DNA for the CDR3 is TGTGCCAGCAGACCTACAGGGGGTGGCAATCAGCCCCAGCATTTT.

V gene TRBV6-2 or TRBV6-3 combines with J gene TRBJ2-5, with a weak D call TRBD2 (6 bases). The CDR3 has 14 amino acids. Trimming shortened V by 0 bases and J by 7 bases, and 12 bases separated the two germline ends. From germline, CDR1 is MNHEY and CDR2 SVGEGT. CDR3 sequence: CASSYSGPRGTQYF. The CDR3 DNA is TGTGCCAGCAGTTACTCGGGCCCGCGGGGGACCCAGTACTTC.

The J gene is TRBJ2-1, the V gene TRBV4-2, with TRBD2 matching 7 bases. The V gene end was trimmed by 0 bases and the J gene end by 4 bases; junction bases not matched to a gene: 9. Germline V gene lookup returns CDR1 LGHNA and CDR2 YNFKEQ. This CDR3 contains 17 residues. CDR3 amino acids: CASSQDPSGKEYNEQFF. Written as DNA, the CDR3 is TGTGCCAGCAGCCAAGATCCAAGCGGGAAAGAATACAATGAGCAGTTCTTC.

This rearrangement joins TRBV20-1 to TRBJ2-4; TRBD1 might be the D (6 bases). Per germline, CDR1 DFQATT and CDR2 SNEGSKA (reference sequence). This CDR3 has 13 residues. V lost 4 bases and J 0 bases, leaving 7 bases between the germline ends. The CDR3 region has the DNA TGCAGTGCTAAGACAGGAGCCAAAAACATTCAGTACTTC. Translated, it gives CSAKTGAKNIQYF.

Details on this clonotype: This may come from a read error, since a much larger clone is one base off. V usage is TRBV24-1 and J usage is TRBJ2-1; D ambiguous. Germline V gives CDR1 KGHDR, CDR2 SFDVKD. This CDR3 contains 12 residues. In DNA, the CDR3 is TGTGCCACCAGTGATTTTGCGTTCGAGCGGTTCTTC. Its translation is CATSDFAFERFF.

Remarks on this clonotype: No conserved phenylalanine or tryptophan ends this CDR3, so it is likely a read error. The gene calls are TRBV7-2 and TRBJ1-2; D is ambiguous. The CDR3 sequence is 13 residues long. Deletions cut 2 bases from V and 5 bases from J, with 9 bases between. Germline CDR1 SGHTA, CDR2 FQGNSA. CDR3 in amino acids: CASSLSVTYGYTL. The CDR3 nucleotides are TGTGCCAGCAGCTTATCAGTGACTTATGGCTACACCCTC.

This clonotype has a handful of counts. The chain has TRBV7-9 and TRBJ1-2, with 7 bases identical to TRBD1. The CDR3 spans 16 residues. Per germline, CDR1 SEHNR and CDR2 FQNEAQ (reference sequence). With 3 bases clipped from V and 2 bases from J, the junction kept 9 bases outside the gene matches. This chain's CDR3 is CASSFTQGEGNYGYTF. As DNA, the CDR3 is TGTGCCAGCAGCTTCACGCAGGGGGAGGGAAACTATGGCTACACCTTC.

Turning to this clonotype: Likely a read error: the CDR3 ends without its conserved phenylalanine or tryptophan. The V gene is TRBV6-2 or TRBV6-3, the J gene TRBJ2-1; 9 nucleotides agree with TRBD2. The CDR3 is made up of 16 amino acids. The V gene's germline CDR1 is MNHEY and CDR2 SVGEGT. J gave up 9 bases and V 1 base, and 10 bases lay outside the gene matches. The CDR3: CASSYLSAGGQSEQFL. CDR3 nucleotides: TGTGCCAGCAGTTACTTGTCCGCGGGAGGGCAAAGTGAGCAGTTCTTA.

This chain uses TRBV7-2 with TRBJ1-5; D is unclear. CDR3 length: 15 amino acids. Germline V gives CDR1 SGHTA, CDR2 FQGNSA. Trimming removed 1 base at V and 3 bases at J, with 10 bases between. CDR3 protein: CASSLGSGNNQPQHF. The CDR3 DNA is TGTGCCAGCAGCTTAGGATCCGGGAACAATCAGCCCCAGCATTTT.

This clonotype was observed a handful of times. This chain links TRBV29-1 with TRBJ2-3; 9 nucleotides agree with TRBD1. Per the germline V gene, CDR1 is SQVTM and CDR2 is ANQGSEA. V dropped 6 bases and J dropped 6; count of bases not matched to a gene: 10. The CDR3 is made up of 14 amino acids. The CDR3 nucleotides are TGCAGCGTCGTCCGGGACAGGGCTCTGGATACGCAGTATTTT. Protein: CSVVRDRALDTQYF.

This clonotype has ten or more counts. This sequence joins TRBV6-2 or TRBV6-3 and TRBJ1-2; maybe TRBD1 (6 bases). This CDR3 comprises 14 residues. CDR1 is MNHEY, CDR2 SVGEGT, per germline. V lost 6 bases to trimming and J lost 2 bases, with 13 bases between them. This chain's CDR3 is CASRKDGQNYGYTF. For the CDR3, the DNA is TGTGCCAGCAGAAAGGATGGACAGAACTATGGCTACACCTTC.

This chain uses TRBV14 with TRBJ2-2, with 10 bases lining up with TRBD2. The CDR3 runs 16 residues. The V gene's germline CDR1 is SGHDN and CDR2 FVKESK. The J segment lost 5 bases and the V segment lost 2 bases, leaving 5 bases of the junction unmatched. The CDR3 nucleotides are TGTGCCAGCAGCCAACTAGCGGGAGACGGAACCGGGGAGCTGTTTTTT. Amino acid sequence: CASSQLAGDGTGELFF.

This clonotype was seen many times. The chain uses TRBV6-1 and TRBJ2-7, with 7 bases lining up with TRBD1. CDR3 length: 14 residues. Looked up from germline, CDR1 is MNHNS and CDR2 is SASEGT. V shed 7 bases, J shed 6 bases, and the junction held 12 bases outside the gene matches. CDR3 sequence: CASTLRTGWGEQYF. As DNA, the CDR3 is TGTGCCAGCACCCTTCGGACAGGATGGGGCGAGCAGTACTTC.